The TCR beta chain under discussion was sequenced for a study of beta chain features in type 1 diabetes (dated by TCRdb to 2016 to 2019). Background for the entire study: Mean age, gender distribution, total cell number and subset yield did not differ between patients and healthy donors. A total of roughly 100 million sorted cells were examined across all samples, and a strong correlation was observed between cell number per subset and RNA yield. In the study, TCRB repertoires of sorted circulating CD4+ T cell subsets from recently diagnosed type 1 diabetes patients were compared with those of matched healthy donors. Whereas all 30 or so donors provided naive and central memory subsets, regulatory and stem cell-like memory subsets were isolated from just 8 patients and roughly eight healthy donors.

The entire amount of isolated RNA was reverse transcribed using the High Capacity cDNA Reverse Transcription Kit, so the sequenced TCRB transcripts were expressed ones. Deep immunoSEQ sequencing was applied to naive, central memory and regulatory T cell samples, giving an average of roughly 3.5 million total reads per sample. Sorted cells were lysed in RLT buffer and RNA was extracted with DNase-treated RNeasy Micro or Mini kits, depending on cell number. Each cell subset was processed on its own to prevent cross-contamination, while patient and healthy donor samples were processed together. Using the immunoSEQ multiplex PCR, TCRB sequences were amplified from cDNA into 87-bp fragments spanning the CDR3 region. Amplicons were sequenced on the Illumina HiSeq platform. Per the original workflow: Synthetic template baselines were used to correct PCR bias computationally, reads within Hamming distance 2 were collapsed, and singletons that could not be merged were discarded. Reads were aligned to IMGT to assign V, D and J genes, CDR3 length, and insertions or deletions at six rearrangement sites. Within each subset, clonotype counts were normalized to sorted cell number, after which true diversity and Gini coefficients were computed with the tcR R package. The overlap coefficient, calculated on TCRB nucleotide sequences, was used to quantify repertoire sharing. TCRdb limited this immuneACCESS table to in-frame rearrangements with V and J called. A share of clones is missing; checked studies link under half to unresolved V genes, and the rest is unexplained. From that table come the V and J calls and clone size; the DNA was used to work out D and trimming. Within this sample are 150,000 or so clones, with about 8.1% of them counted one time only. The leading ten clones occupy over 0.45% of the sample.

Concerning this clone itself: The antigen it recognizes is unknown. No base-level quality is on record; no much larger clone is a single base apart.

Cut back by 6 bases and 3 bases, the V and J ends lie 12 bases apart. The CDR1 and CDR2 encoded by the germline V gene are SGHRS and YFSETQ. Taken from cysteine to phenylalanine, the CDR3 has 13 residues. Kept here is only the CDR3 DNA, which spans 39 bases and is read in frame from base 1. What the study reported, not specific to this receptor: Because cDNA rather than genomic DNA was sequenced, highly expressing activated cells could have been over-represented, although no difference in activation and CD3 levels was found between groups. Naive, central memory and regulatory TCRB repertoires appeared to be more similar among patients than among healthy donors. Patients with type 1 diabetes made fewer insertions and deleted more nucleotides at VDJ recombination sites, implying thymic rearrangement abnormalities. PCR may preferentially amplify shorter templates, but because patient and control samples were amplified and corrected together, any resulting skew would affect both groups equally. Because small numbers of individuals were included in the HLA sub-analyses, any influence of HLA type on TCRB rearrangement was left unresolved. A moderate but significant shortening of TCRB CDR3 length was observed in type 1 diabetes patients in all four CD4+ subsets.

A single peripheral blood draw of 90 to 150 mL on average was collected from each donor into heparinised tubes. Using a panel that included CD45RO, CCR7, CD25, CD127, CD95 and CD27, naive, central memory, regulatory and stem cell-like memory CD4+ T cells were sorted on a BD FACSAria II. All sorted populations exceeded 95% purity. PBMCs were separated immediately by Lymphoprep density gradient centrifugation and were stained directly, without being cultured. To minimize batch effects, samples were stained and sorted in pairs, one healthy donor with one patient per experiment. The TCR comes from a woman aged 18-29 years with type 1 diabetes. The V and J genes are TRBV5-1 and TRBJ2-5, with a weak D call of TRBD2 (5 bases match). The sample comprised central memory CD4+ T cells from blood. This receptor has the CDR3 CASTGAGEETQYF. The nucleotides are TGCGCCAGCACCGGCGCCGGGGAAGAGACCCAGTACTTC.